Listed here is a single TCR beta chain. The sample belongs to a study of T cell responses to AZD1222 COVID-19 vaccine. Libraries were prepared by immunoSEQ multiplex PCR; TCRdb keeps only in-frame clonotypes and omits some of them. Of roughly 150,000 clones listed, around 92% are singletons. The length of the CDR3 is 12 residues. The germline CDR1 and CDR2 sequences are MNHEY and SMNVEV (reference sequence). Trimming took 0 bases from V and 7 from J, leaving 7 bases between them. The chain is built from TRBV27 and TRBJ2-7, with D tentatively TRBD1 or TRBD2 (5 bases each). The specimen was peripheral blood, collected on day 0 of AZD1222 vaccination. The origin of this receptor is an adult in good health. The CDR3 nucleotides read TGTGCCAGCAGTTTATCGGGGGAAGAGCAGTACTTC. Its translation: CASSLSGEEQYF.